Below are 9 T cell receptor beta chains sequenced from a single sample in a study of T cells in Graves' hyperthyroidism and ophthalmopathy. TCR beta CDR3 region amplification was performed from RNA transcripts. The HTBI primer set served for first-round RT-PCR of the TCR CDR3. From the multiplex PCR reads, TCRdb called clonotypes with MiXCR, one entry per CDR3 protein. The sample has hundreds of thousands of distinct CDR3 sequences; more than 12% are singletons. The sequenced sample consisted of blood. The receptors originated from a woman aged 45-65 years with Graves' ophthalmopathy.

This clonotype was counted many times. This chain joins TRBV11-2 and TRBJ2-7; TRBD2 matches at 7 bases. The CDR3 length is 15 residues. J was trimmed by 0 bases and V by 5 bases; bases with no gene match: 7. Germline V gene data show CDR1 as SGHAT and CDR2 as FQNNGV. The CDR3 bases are TGTGCCAGCAGCAGACGGACTAGGATCTCCTACGAGCAGTACTTC. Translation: CASSRRTRISYEQYF.

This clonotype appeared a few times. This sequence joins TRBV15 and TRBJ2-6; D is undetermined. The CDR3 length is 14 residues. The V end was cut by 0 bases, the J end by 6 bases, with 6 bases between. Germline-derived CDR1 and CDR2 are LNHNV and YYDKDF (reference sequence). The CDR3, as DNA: TGTGCCACCAGCAGAGATCAAGCGGCCAACGTCCTGACTTTC. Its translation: CATSRDQAANVLTF. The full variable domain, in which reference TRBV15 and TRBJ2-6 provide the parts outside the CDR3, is DAMVIQNPRYQVTQFGKPVTLSCSQTLNHNVMYWYQQKSSQAPKLLFHYYDKDFNNEADTPDNFQSRRPNTSFCFLDIRSPGLGDTAMYLCATSRDQAANVLTFGAGSRLTVL.

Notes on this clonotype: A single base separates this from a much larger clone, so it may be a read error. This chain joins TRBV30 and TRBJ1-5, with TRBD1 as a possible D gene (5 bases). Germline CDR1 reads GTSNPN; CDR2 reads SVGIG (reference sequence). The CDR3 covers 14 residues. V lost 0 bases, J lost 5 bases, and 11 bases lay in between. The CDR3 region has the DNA TGTGCCTGGAGTGTAGTGAGGGGTCATCAGCCCCAGCATTTT. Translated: CAWSVVRGHQPQHF.

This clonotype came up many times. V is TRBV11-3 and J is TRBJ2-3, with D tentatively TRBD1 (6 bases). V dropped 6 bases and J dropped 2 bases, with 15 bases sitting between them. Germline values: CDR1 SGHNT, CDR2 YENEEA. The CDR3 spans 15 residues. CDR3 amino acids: CASRQNTGYTDTQYF. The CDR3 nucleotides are TGTGCCAGCAGACAAAACACAGGGTACACAGATACGCAGTATTTT. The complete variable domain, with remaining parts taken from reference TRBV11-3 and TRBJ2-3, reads EAGVVQSPRYKIIEKKQPVAFWCNPISGHNTLYWYLQNLGQGPELLIRYENEEAVDDSQLPKDRFSAERLKGVDSTLKIQPAELGDSAVYLCASRQNTGYTDTQYFGPGTRLTVL.

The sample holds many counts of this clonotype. The DNA of the CDR3 is TGTGCCCAGCCGGGGGCCGGAAACACCATATATTTT. Translation: CAQPGAGNTIYF. The genes are TRBV30 and TRBJ1-3; D possibly corresponds to TRBD1 (6 bases). The V end lost 8 bases, the J end lost 4 bases, and 12 bases lay between the germline ends. Germline V gene data show CDR1 as GTSNPN and CDR2 as SVGIG (reference sequence). This CDR3 comprises 12 residues. Complete variable domain (other parts from reference TRBV30 and TRBJ1-3): SQTIHQWPATLVQPVGSPLSLECTVEGTSNPNLYWYRQAAGRGLQLLFYSVGIGQISSEVPQNLSASRPQDRQFILSSKKLLLSDSGFYLCAQPGAGNTIYFGEGSWLTVV.

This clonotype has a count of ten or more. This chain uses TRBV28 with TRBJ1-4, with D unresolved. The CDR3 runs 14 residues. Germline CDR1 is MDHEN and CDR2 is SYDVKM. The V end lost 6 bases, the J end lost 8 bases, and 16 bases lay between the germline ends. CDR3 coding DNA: TGTGCCAGCAGCCCCATGGGGAGTCTGGAAAAACTGTTTTTT. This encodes CASSPMGSLEKLFF. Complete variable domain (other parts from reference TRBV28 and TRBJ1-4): DVKVTQSSRYLVKRTGEKVFLECVQDMDHENMFWYRQDPGLGLRLIYFSYDVKMKEKGDIPEGYSVSREKKERFSLILESASTNQTSMYLCASSPMGSLEKLFFGSGTQLSVL.

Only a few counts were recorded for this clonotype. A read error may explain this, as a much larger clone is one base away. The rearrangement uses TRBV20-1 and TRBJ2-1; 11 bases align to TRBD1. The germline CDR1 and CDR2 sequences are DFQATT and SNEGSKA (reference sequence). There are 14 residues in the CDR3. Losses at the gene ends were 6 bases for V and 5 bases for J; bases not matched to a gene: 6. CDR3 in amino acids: CSATGTGGDNEQFF. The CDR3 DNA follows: TGCAGTGCAACCGGGACAGGGGGGGACAATGAGCAGTTCTTC.

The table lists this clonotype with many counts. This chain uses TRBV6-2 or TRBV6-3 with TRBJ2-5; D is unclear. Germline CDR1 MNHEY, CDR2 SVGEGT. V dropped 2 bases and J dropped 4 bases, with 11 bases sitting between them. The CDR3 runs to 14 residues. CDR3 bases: TGTGCCAGCAGTTACATCAACCAGCGAGAGACCCAGTACTTC. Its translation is CASSYINQRETQYF.

CDR3 coding DNA: TGTGCCAGCAGTTACTGGGATAGCGGGAGCAATGAGCAGTTCTTC. Its translation is CASSYWDSGSNEQFF. J is TRBJ2-1 and V is TRBV6-2 or TRBV6-3; 9 bases align to TRBD2. Germline V lookup: CDR1 MNHEY, CDR2 SVGEGT. CDR3 length: 15 residues. J lost 6 bases, V lost 1 base, and 4 bases had no gene match.